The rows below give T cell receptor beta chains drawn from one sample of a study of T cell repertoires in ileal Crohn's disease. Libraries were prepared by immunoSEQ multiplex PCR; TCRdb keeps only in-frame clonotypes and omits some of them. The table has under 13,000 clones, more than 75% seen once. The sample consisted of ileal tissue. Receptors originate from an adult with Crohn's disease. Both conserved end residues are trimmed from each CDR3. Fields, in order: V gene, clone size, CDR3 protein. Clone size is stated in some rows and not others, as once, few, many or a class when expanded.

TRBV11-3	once	ASSLEGVGINYGYT
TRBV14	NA	ASSQDRRDSGYT
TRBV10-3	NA	AISPGAGRGANEQF
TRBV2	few	ASSEPGANYGYT
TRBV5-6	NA	ASSLGTLLTYEQY
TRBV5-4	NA	ASSLGRGGGGSGNTIY
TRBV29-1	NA	SVPGQGGTDTQY
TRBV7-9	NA	ASSQGATNEKLF
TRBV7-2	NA	ASSPAPARPYEQY
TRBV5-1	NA	ASSNDRLQETQY
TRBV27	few	ASGRPGNTIY
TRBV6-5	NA	ASSSTGWVSGGYT